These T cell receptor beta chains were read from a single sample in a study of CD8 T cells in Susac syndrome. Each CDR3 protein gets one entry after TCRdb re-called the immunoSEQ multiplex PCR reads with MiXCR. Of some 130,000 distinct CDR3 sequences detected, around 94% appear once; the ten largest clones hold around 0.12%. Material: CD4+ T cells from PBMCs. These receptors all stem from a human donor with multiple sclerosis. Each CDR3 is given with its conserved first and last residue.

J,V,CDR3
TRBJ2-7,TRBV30,CAWSVMQGGEQYF
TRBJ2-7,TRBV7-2,CASSATRNEQYF
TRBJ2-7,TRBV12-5,CASGLTPTYEQYF
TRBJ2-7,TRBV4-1,CASSQDPSGSSFYEQYF
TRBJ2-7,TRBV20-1,CSFRSGGSGPYEQYF
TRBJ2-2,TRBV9,CASSVGGTDFTGELFF
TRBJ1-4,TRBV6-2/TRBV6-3,CASSLGQGWFEKLFF
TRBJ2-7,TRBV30,CAWSAGTSSSSF
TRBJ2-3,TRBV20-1,CSARSHGGADTQYF
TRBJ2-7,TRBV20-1,CSARSVTYEQYF
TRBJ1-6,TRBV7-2,CASSSGTAIYNSPLHF
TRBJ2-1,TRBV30,CASRGGSYNEQFF
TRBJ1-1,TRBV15,CATSRYGGSGTEAFF
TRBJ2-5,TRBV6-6,CASSDPGRTRGETQYF
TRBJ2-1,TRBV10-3,CAITSFGNEQFF
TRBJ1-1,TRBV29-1,CSVRAGTGTSEAFF
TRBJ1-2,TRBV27,CASSLSNSYGYTF
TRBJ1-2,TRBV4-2,CASSQFFRTVANYGYTF
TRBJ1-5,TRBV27,CASSPSDGEWQPQHF
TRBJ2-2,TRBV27,CASSFSGTSFPGELFF
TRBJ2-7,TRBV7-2,CASSKPGTSGRTSSYEQYF
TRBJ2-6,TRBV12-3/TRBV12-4,CASSRGGSGTGANVLTF
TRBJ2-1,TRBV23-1,CASSQPGGGFNEQFF
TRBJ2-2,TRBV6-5,CASSLTQGSGELFF
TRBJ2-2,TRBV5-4,CASSGRGTGSRNTGELFF
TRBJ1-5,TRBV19,CASSIDLGGAGNQPQHF
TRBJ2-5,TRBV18,CASSSLAAMETQYF
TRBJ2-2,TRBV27,CASSQFPLGGSWTGELFF
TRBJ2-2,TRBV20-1,CSAPLAGVGGELFF
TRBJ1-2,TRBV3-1,CASSPTGAYGYTF
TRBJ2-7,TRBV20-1,CSARGEAPYEQYF
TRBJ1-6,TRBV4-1,CASSQDNGEGSPLHF
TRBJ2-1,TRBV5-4,CASTKRGVAYNEQFF
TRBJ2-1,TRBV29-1,CSAGLARGGRSNEQFF
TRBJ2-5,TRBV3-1,CASSQSELAVETQYF
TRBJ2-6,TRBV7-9,CASSLVAGSGANVLTF
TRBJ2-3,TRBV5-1,CASSPRRGGGAGDTQYF
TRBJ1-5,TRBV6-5,CASSQTGAGQPQHF
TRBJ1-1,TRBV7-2,CASGKRDGLEAFF
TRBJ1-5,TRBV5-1,CASSLVGASNQPQHF
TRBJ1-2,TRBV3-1,CASSQGAENYGYTF